This record looks at one T cell receptor (beta chain) sequence and its context. Its specificity is not known. This sample was taken from a study of blood T cells in healthy people across ages. V lost 2 bases and J lost 7, with 11 bases in between. Germline V gene lookup returns CDR1 KGHSH and CDR2 LQKENI. This CDR3 region has 13 residues. With a J-beta primer mix and a sample-barcoded 5' primer, a second PCR ran about 7 to 11 cycles. A template-switch adaptor with 12 random nucleotides tagged each cDNA molecule. Each sample yielded at least 2.5 million CDR3-containing paired-end reads. TCRdb independently ran MiXCR on the 5' RACE reads; one entry per CDR3 protein. The sample lists approximately 2,000,000 distinct CDR3 sequences, 35% to 50% occurring once. General study findings and limits: Naive T cell percentage and TCR beta diversity correlated strongly. Estimates drawn from one million T cells were deemed to understate diversity.

Source material: blood. This receptor was taken from a human donor in good health. The rearrangement uses TRBV18 and TRBJ1-2; no clear D. The CDR3 reads CASSPTEVSGYTF. The CDR3 DNA reads as TGTGCCAGCTCACCAACAGAAGTCTCTGGCTACACCTTC.